This TCR beta chain was captured in a study of a mutant IDH1 vaccine in newly diagnosed glioma (dated by TCRdb to the early 2020s). About the full investigation: Patients were given eight vaccinations, in weeks 1, 3, 5, 7, 11, 15, 19 and 23, which matched visits V03 through V10. In the chemotherapy-containing groups, vaccination started alongside temozolomide cycles, whereas in patients who had radiotherapy alone it started 4-6 weeks after radiotherapy. Of the roughly 34 treated patients, around 62% were male and about 40% were female, and a mean age of approximately 40 years was recorded. Prior to enrollment, patients had been given standard therapy consisting of radiotherapy alone, temozolomide alone, or radiochemotherapy with temozolomide, with the combination given to most patients. Peripheral blood was drawn at six visits: V03 (baseline), V05, V07, V10, V12 and V13. For exploratory analyses, approximately 25 treated patients had longitudinal TCRB deep sequencing done wherever samples were available.

Sample time point, as interpreted from the label and publication: week 5, during vaccination. Every vaccine dose consisted of 300 ug of a 20-mer mutant IDH1 peptide in Montanide, administered subcutaneously together with topical imiquimod. Donors had newly diagnosed WHO grade 3 or 4 IDH1-mutant astrocytomas with loss of nuclear ATRX. The samples were drawn from NOA16, a multicentre, single-arm, open-label phase I trial in Germany that tested a mutant IDH1 peptide vaccine in humans for the first time. Genomic DNA for TCRB sequencing was extracted from EDTA blood using the DNeasy Blood and Tissue Kit. Worth noting for this clone: The antigen it recognizes is unknown. No base quality values were provided; no much bigger clone lies one nucleotide off.

Summary of the overall study and its limitations: According to the authors, sample limitations meant that analyses of patient blood samples could not be reproduced. Vaccine-induced immune responses across multiple MHC alleles were detected in about 93% of patients. Pseudoprogression seemed to be unrelated to changes in the top peripheral T cell clonotypes found by TCRB sequencing. PBMC samples for TCRB deep sequencing were selected based on availability.

V drops 0 bases and J drops 1 base, leaving 10 bases in between. Counted from cysteine to phenylalanine, this CDR3 has 15 amino acids. This entry keeps only the CDR3 DNA: 45 bases, framed from base 1. CDR1 and CDR2 are drawn from the germline V gene: LGHNA, YNFKEQ. The library relied on the immunoSEQ multiplex PCR assay. Following the manufacturer's protocol, the hsTCRB Kit was used to amplify rearranged TCR beta chain sequences. An Illumina MiSeq was used to sequence the TCRB libraries. On the authors' methods: The proprietary platform of the kit vendor was used for demultiplexing, trimming and gene mapping. Drawn from immuneACCESS, this table holds only the in-frame rearrangements with V and J called that TCRdb kept. Clones are partly lost; checked studies trace under half to an unresolved V gene and leave the rest unexplained. Clonal size and the V and J genes are those of that table, whereas D and trimming came from the DNA. The sample table records around 50,000 clones; around 89% of these occur just once. The ten top clones hold 4.6% of the sample.

In this chain, TRBV4-2 is recombined with TRBJ2-7, and perhaps TRBD1 as D gene, on 6 matching bases. Specimen: PBMCs, collected from a glioma patient whose treatment included an IDH1 peptide vaccine. The clonotype comes from a woman in her thirties or forties with glioma. At the DNA level, the sequence is TGTGCCAGCAGCCAAGATAGGCAGGGGTCCTACGAGCAGTACTTC. It is translated as CASSQDRQGSYEQYF.